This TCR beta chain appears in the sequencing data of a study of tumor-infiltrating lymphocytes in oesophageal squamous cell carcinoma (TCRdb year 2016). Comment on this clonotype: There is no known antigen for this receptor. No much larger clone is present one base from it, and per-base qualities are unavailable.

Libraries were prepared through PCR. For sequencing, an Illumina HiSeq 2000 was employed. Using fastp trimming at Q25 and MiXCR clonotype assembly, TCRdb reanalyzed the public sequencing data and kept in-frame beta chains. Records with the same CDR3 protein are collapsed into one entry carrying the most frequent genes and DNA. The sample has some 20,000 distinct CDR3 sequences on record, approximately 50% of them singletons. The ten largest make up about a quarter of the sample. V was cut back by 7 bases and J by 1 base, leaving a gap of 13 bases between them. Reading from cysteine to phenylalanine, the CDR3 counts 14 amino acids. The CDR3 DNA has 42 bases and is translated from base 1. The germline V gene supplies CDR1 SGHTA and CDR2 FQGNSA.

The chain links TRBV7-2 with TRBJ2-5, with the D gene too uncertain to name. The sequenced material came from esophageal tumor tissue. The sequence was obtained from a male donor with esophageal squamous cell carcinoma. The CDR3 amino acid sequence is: CASTQSRGQETQYF. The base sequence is TGTGCCAGCACCCAAAGTAGAGGCCAAGAGACCCAGTACTTC.